These T cell receptor beta chains were read from a single sample in a study of siplizumab effects on memory and regulatory T cells. The data were produced by immunoSEQ multiplex PCR, yet TCRdb's version contains in-frame clones alone and is incomplete. The data hold tens of thousands of clones, with more than 85% observed a single time. The sample was CD8+ T cells sorted from blood. The source is a human donor in good health. Both conserved end residues are part of each CDR3. D genes are given only for firm matches. Not all rows give a size; the values are once, few, many and, for expanded clones, a class.

>TRBV2|11|TRBJ1-1|.|.
TGTGCCGGCATCAGGAGGACTGAAGCTTTCTTT
CAGIRRTEAFF
>TRBV2|14|TRBJ1-4|TRBD1|once
TGTGCCAGCAGTGTCAGGGGGCCGGAAGAAAAACTGTTTTTT
CASSVRGPEEKLFF
>TRBV25-1|13|TRBJ1-1|.|.
TGTGCCAGCAGTGAATTCAAATTCACTGAAGCTTTCTTT
CASSEFKFTEAFF
>TRBV30|14|TRBJ1-4|.|.
TGTGCCTGGAGTAATATGGGATTCGAGGAAAAACTGTTTTTT
CAWSNMGFEEKLFF
>TRBV4-1|18|TRBJ2-6|TRBD1|.
TGCGCCAGCAGCCAAGAAGGACAGGGGGTCTCTGGGGCCAACGTCCTGACTTTC
CASSQEGQGVSGANVLTF
>TRBV10-3|14|TRBJ1-4|.|.
TGTGCCACCCAGGGGCCTTCTAATAATGAAAAACTGTTTTTT
CATQGPSNNEKLFF
>TRBV9|15|TRBJ1-5|.|.
TGTGCCAGCAGCGTAGGGGCTAGGGCCGATCAGCCCCAGCATTTT
CASSVGARADQPQHF
>TRBV11-2|17|TRBJ2-1|.|.
TGTGCCAGCAGCTTAGGTTTTATAGCGGCGACCTACAATGAGCAGTTCTTC
CASSLGFIAATYNEQFF
>TRBV4-1|12|TRBJ1-2|.|.
TGCGCCAGCAGCCAAGGGGCGGATGGCTACACCTTC
CASSQGADGYTF
>TRBV9|15|TRBJ2-7|.|.
TGTGCCAGCAGCGTAGGGGGTGCAGACTCCTACGAGCAGTACTTC
CASSVGGADSYEQYF
>TRBV7-6|14|TRBJ2-7|TRBD2|once
TGTGCCAGCAGCCCCGGACTAGTCTCCTACGAGCAGTACTTC
CASSPGLVSYEQYF
>TRBV5-3|14|TRBJ2-4|.|.
TGTGCCAGAAGCTTGGAAACTAGGAAAAACATTCAGTACTTC
CARSLETRKNIQYF
>TRBV5-1|12|TRBJ2-7|.|.
TGCGCCAGCAGCTTGGCCGGAGACGAGCAGTACTTC
CASSLAGDEQYF
>TRBV7-3|12|TRBJ2-1|.|once
TGTGCCAGCAGCGCCGACAGAAATGAGCAGTTCTTC
CASSADRNEQFF
>TRBV30|14|TRBJ2-3|TRBD1|.
TGTGCCTGGAATGTGGCAGGGGGCCTCGATACGCAGTATTTT
CAWNVAGGLDTQYF
>TRBV7-3|13|TRBJ1-1|.|.
TGTGCCAGCAGCTCGGACGGGAACACTGAAGCTTTCTTT
CASSSDGNTEAFF
>TRBV27|13|TRBJ1-2|.|.
TGTGCCAGCAGTTTGGGGAGGGACTATGGCTACACCTTC
CASSLGRDYGYTF
>TRBV5-1|12|TRBJ1-2|.|.
TGCGCCAGCAGCTTGGAGGGTTATGGCTACACCTTC
CASSLEGYGYTF
>TRBV5-6|12|TRBJ1-2|.|once
TGTGCCAGCAGCGAAGGGACGTATGGCTACACCTTC
CASSEGTYGYTF
>TRBV9|14|TRBJ1-5|.|.
TGTGCCAGCAGCGTAGGTTGGGGGCAACAGCCCCAGCATTTT
CASSVGWGQQPQHF
>TRBV2|15|TRBJ1-5|.|.
TGTGCCAGCAGTGAATATGTAGGAAAATATCAGCCCCAGCATTTT
CASSEYVGKYQPQHF
>TRBV27|15|TRBJ2-1|TRBD2|.
TGTGCCAGCAGTGTCGGGACTAGCGGGATCAATGAGCAGTTCTTC
CASSVGTSGINEQFF
>TRBV7-9|14|TRBJ2-7|.|.
TGTGCCAGCAGCTTAGTCCTGAGCCCCTACGAGCAGTACTTC
CASSLVLSPYEQYF
>TRBV30|10|TRBJ2-7|.|.
TGTGCCTTGGGACACTACGAGCAGTACTTC
CALGHYEQYF
>TRBV2|15|TRBJ1-5|TRBD1|.
TGTGCCAGCAGTGAAGCGGGGACAGGGAGTCAGCCCCAGCATTTT
CASSEAGTGSQPQHF
>TRBV27|14|TRBJ1-2|TRBD1|.
TGTGCCAGCAGTCCCACGGGACAGATCTATGGCTACACCTTC
CASSPTGQIYGYTF
>TRBV13|14|TRBJ2-7|TRBD1|.
TGTGCCAGCAGCTCAGGGACAGGGGGCTACGAGCAGTACTTC
CASSSGTGGYEQYF
>TRBV2|13|TRBJ1-1|.|.
TGTGCCAGCATTTCACTCATGAACACTGAAGCTTTCTTT
CASISLMNTEAFF
>TRBV6-1|12|TRBJ2-5|TRBD1|.
TGTGCCACCCGGACAGGGGAAGAGACCCAGTACTTC
CATRTGEETQYF
>TRBV23-1|13|TRBJ2-7|.|few
TGCGCCAGCAGTCAACCTAAACTCTACGAGCAGTACTTC
CASSQPKLYEQYF
>TRBV7-3|15|TRBJ2-3|.|.
TGTGCCAGCAGCTTCGAGGGAGCGAATACAGATACGCAGTATTTT
CASSFEGANTDTQYF
>TRBV19|14|TRBJ2-7|.|.
TGTGCCATCCCGGACCTAGGGGGATCCTACGAGCAGTACTTC
CAIPDLGGSYEQYF
>TRBV27|12|TRBJ2-1|.|.
TGTGCCAGCGACTATCCCTACAATGAGCAGTTCTTC
CASDYPYNEQFF
>TRBV29-1|12|TRBJ1-2|.|.
TGCAGCGTTGAAGGAACCGGCGGCGGCTACACCTTC
CSVEGTGGGYTF
>TRBV6-5|13|TRBJ2-2|.|.
TGTGCCAGCAGTTACTCTAACACCGGGGAGCTGTTTTTT
CASSYSNTGELFF
>TRBV19|15|TRBJ1-5|.|.
TGTGCCAGTAGTATAGGGCAGGGCAGCAATCAGCCCCAGCATTTT
CASSIGQGSNQPQHF
>TRBV7-7|15|TRBJ2-5|.|.
TGTGCTAGCAGCTTAGATCCGGGACCGCAAGAGACCCAGTACTTC
CASSLDPGPQETQYF
>TRBV27|13|TRBJ2-7|.|.
TGTGCCAGCAGATCCCAGGTGCGTGGCGAGCAGTACTTC
CASRSQVRGEQYF
>TRBV6-1|15|TRBJ1-6|.|.
TGTGCCAGCAGTGAATCGCGGGTCGGGAATTCACCCCTCCACTTT
CASSESRVGNSPLHF
>TRBV7-9|12|TRBJ2-3|.|once
TGTGCCAGCAGCTGGGAAAAGGATACGCAGTATTTT
CASSWEKDTQYF
>TRBV4-1|14|TRBJ2-3|.|.
TGCGCCAGCAGCGAAGTGTGGGGAGCAGATACGCAGTATTTT
CASSEVWGADTQYF
>TRBV4-2|16|TRBJ1-1|.|few
TGTGCCAGCAGCCAATTTACAGGGAATAGGAACACTGAAGCTTTCTTT
CASSQFTGNRNTEAFF
>TRBV11-3|15|TRBJ2-1|TRBD2|.
TGTGCCAGCAGCCCACGGGGGGGCGGGGGGACTGAGCAGTTCTTC
CASSPRGGGGTEQFF
>TRBV5-4|14|TRBJ2-7|TRBD2|once
TGTGCCAGCAGCTTCGGGACTAGCGGCTACGAGCAGTACTTC
CASSFGTSGYEQYF
>TRBV7-6|14|TRBJ2-1|.|.
TGTGCCAGCAGCCCGGAGGAAGAATACAATGAGCAGTTCTTC
CASSPEEEYNEQFF
>TRBV5-6|15|TRBJ1-3|TRBD1|.
TGTGCCAGCAGCTTGGACAGGGGCAATGGAAACACCATATATTTT
CASSLDRGNGNTIYF
>TRBV11-2|13|TRBJ2-7|TRBD2|.
TGTGCCAGCAGCCCAGGACTAGGGTACGAGCAGTACTTC
CASSPGLGYEQYF
>TRBV27|15|TRBJ2-5|.|.
TGTGCCAGCTCGCCGGGAACGACCGTACAAGAGACCCAGTACTTC
CASSPGTTVQETQYF
>TRBV7-3|14|TRBJ2-7|.|.
TGTGCCAGCAGCCCAGGGGTTCTGGGAGACGAGCAGTACTTC
CASSPGVLGDEQYF
>TRBV27|17|TRBJ2-5|TRBD2|.
TGTGCCAGCAGTCCCCACCGGACTAGCGGGGATCAAGAGACCCAGTACTTC
CASSPHRTSGDQETQYF
>TRBV27|13|TRBJ2-7|.|.
TGTGCCAGCAGTTTAGGGCTATACTACGAGCAGTACTTC
CASSLGLYYEQYF
>TRBV5-1|16|TRBJ1-1|TRBD1|.
TGCGCCAGCAGCCCCTACGGACAGGAAATGAACACTGAAGCTTTCTTT
CASSPYGQEMNTEAFF
>TRBV27|15|TRBJ2-4|TRBD1|.
TGTGCCAGCAGTTTACAGGGGGCGTCCAAAAACATTCAGTACTTC
CASSLQGASKNIQYF
>TRBV6-1|15|TRBJ1-6|.|.
TGTGCCAGCAGTGAATCGCACAGACTTAATTCACCCCTCCACTTT
CASSESHRLNSPLHF